This T cell receptor (beta chain) was sequenced for a study of T cell clones after liver transplantation. Looking at the study overall: TCRbeta sequencing after a pre-transplant mixed lymphocyte reaction identified graft-donor-reactive clones, later tracked in post-transplant blood. HCV positivity affected three of eight recipients; the rest lacked autoimmune or viral indications.

Note on this clone: Antigen unknown.

Profiling relied on immunoSEQ multiplex PCR, and the TCRdb table lists in-frame clones only, not all of them. Counted here are 25,000 to 35,000 clones, around 94% occurring once; the ten biggest clones make up roughly 27%. The germline gives CDR1 SGDLS, CDR2 YYNGEE. The V and J ends lost 0 bases and 7 bases, in that order; junction bases with no gene match: 4. The length of the CDR3 is 15 residues. Study-wide results and limits: Rather than being deleted, graft donor-reactive T cells may have moved into the graft.

This receptor was obtained from a human patient who received a liver transplant. Some T cells may be transferred from the graft donor. The gene calls are TRBV9 and TRBJ1-5, with 10 bases that match TRBD1. Sequenced material: CD8+ T cells from blood, taken 12 months after liver transplant. The CDR3 DNA reads TGTGCCAGCAGCGTAGAGGGGACAGGGGACCAGCCCCAGCATTTT. This codes for CASSVEGTGDQPQHF.